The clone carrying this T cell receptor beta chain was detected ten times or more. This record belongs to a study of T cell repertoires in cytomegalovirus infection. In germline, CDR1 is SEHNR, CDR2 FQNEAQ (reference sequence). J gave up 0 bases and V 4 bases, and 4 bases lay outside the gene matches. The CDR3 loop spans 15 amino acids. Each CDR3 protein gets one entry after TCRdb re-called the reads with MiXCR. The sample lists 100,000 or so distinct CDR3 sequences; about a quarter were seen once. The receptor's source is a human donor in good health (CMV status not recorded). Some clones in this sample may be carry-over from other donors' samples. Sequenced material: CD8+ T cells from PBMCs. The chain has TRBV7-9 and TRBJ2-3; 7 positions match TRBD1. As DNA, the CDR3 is TGTGCCAGCAGCTCTACAGGGGATAGCACAGATACGCAGTATTTT. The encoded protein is CASSSTGDSTDTQYF. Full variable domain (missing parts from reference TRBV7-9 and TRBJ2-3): DTGVSQNPRHKITKRGQNVTFRCDPISEHNRLYWYRQTLGQGPEFLTYFQNEAQLEKSRLLSDRFSAERPKGSFSTLEIQRTEQGDSAMYLCASSSTGDSTDTQYFGPGTRLTVL.